This T cell receptor (beta chain) was sequenced in a study of identical twins. General observations from the study: Monozygotic twin pairs showed more out-of-frame TCR alpha sharing than models estimated. Rather than following the same donors, the conclusions depended on cross-sectional statistical analysis.

This clonotype has a handful of counts. Its cognate antigen is unknown. Germline V gene lookup returns CDR1 SGHVS and CDR2 FNYEAQ. The CDR3 extends over 18 amino acids. Trimming at V came to 5 bases and at J to 0 bases, leaving 9 bases not matched to a gene. TCRdb independently ran MiXCR on the 5' RACE reads; one entry per CDR3 protein. This sample has about 460,000 distinct CDR3 sequences, with 14% found just once. These same data were also listed under a study on yellow fever vaccine responses in identical twins.

This TCR came from a woman aged 18-29 years in good health. Sample: CD4+ T cells sorted from blood. The chain uses TRBV7-6 and TRBJ2-1; TRBD2 matches 11 bases. The CDR3 loop reads CASSQRPSGGTSYNEQFF. The DNA for the CDR3 is TGTGCCAGCAGCCAACGGCCTAGCGGGGGGACCTCCTACAATGAGCAGTTCTTC.